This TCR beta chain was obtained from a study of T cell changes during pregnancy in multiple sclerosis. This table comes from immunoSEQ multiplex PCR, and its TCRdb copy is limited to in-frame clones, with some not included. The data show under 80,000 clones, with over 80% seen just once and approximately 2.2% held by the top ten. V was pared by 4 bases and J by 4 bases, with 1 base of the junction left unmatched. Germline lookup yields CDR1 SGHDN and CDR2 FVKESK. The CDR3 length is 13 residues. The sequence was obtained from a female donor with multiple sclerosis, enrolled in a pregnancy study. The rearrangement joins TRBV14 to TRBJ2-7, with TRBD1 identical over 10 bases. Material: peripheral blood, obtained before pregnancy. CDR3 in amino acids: CASSRGQGYEQYF. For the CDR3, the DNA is TGTGCCAGCAGCCGGGGACAGGGGTACGAGCAGTACTTC.